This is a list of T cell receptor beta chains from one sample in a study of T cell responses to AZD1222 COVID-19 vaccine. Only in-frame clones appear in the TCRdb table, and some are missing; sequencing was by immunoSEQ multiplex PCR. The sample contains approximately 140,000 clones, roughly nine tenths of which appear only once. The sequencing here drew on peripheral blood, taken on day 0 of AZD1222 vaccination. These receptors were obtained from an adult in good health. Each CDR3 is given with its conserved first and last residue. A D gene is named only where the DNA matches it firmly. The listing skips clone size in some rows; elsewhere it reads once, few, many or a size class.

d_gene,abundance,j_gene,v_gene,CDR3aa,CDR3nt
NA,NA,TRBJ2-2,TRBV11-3,CASSHRGGTGELFF,TGTGCCAGCAGCCATAGAGGGGGAACCGGGGAGCTGTTTTTT
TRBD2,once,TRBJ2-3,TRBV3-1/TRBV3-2,CASSHDSGYTDTQYF,TGTGCCAGCAGCCATGATAGCGGGTACACAGATACGCAGTATTTT
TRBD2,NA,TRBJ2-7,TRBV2,CASRPGRGFHEQYF,TGTGCCAGCAGGCCCGGGAGGGGATTCCACGAGCAGTACTTC
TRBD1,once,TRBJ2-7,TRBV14,CASSRRDRGHEQYF,TGTGCCAGCAGTCGCCGGGACAGGGGGCACGAGCAGTACTTC
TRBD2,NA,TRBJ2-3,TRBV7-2,CASSLLAEALDTQYF,TGTGCCAGCAGCCTCCTAGCGGAAGCCCTCGATACGCAGTATTTT
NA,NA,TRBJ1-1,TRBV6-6,CASILQGLDTEAFF,TGTGCCAGCATCCTTCAGGGGTTGGACACTGAAGCTTTCTTT
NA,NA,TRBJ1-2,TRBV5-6,CASSLAGMDYGYTF,TGTGCCAGCAGCTTGGCCGGGATGGACTATGGCTACACCTTC
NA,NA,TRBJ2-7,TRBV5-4,CASSLQQFPPYEQYF,TGTGCCAGCAGCTTACAACAGTTCCCTCCCTACGAGCAGTACTTC
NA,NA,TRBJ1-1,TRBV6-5,CASSEQGITEAFF,TGTGCCAGCAGCGAGCAGGGGATAACTGAAGCTTTCTTT
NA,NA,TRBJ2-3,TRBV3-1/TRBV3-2,CASSLQYRTDTQYF,TGTGCCAGCAGCCTCCAGTATCGGACAGATACGCAGTATTTT
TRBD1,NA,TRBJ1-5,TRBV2,CASGTTGRHQPQHF,TGTGCCAGCGGGACGACAGGGAGGCATCAGCCCCAGCATTTT
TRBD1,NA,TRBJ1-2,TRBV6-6,CASSHRTGSGYGYTF,TGTGCCAGCAGTCACAGGACAGGTTCGGGGTATGGCTACACCTTC
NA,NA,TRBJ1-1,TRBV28,CASGSQGNTEAFF,TGTGCCAGCGGATCACAGGGGAACACTGAAGCTTTCTTT
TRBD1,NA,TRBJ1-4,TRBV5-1,CASSPPGTGKRRREKLFF,TGCGCCAGCAGCCCCCCAGGGACAGGGAAACGACGGCGGGAAAAACTGTTTTTT
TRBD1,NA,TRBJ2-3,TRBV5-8,CASSHSRDRFGTDTQYF,TGTGCCAGCAGCCATTCCCGGGACAGGTTCGGAACAGATACGCAGTATTTT
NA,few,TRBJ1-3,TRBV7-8,CASSLAEFSGNTIYF,TGTGCCAGCAGCTTAGCGGAATTCTCTGGAAACACCATATATTTT
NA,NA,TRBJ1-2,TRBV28,CASSPQGRQTNYGYTF,TGTGCCAGCAGTCCCCAGGGCAGACAAACGAACTATGGCTACACCTTC
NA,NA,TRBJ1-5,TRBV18,CASSPTFERVSNQPQHF,TGTGCCAGCTCACCAACCTTCGAAAGGGTGAGCAATCAGCCCCAGCATTTT
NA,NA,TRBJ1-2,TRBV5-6,CASSPDQDRGWYGYTF,TGTGCCAGCAGCCCCGACCAGGACCGGGGCTGGTATGGCTACACCTTC
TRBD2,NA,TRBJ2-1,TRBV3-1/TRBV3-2,CASSRLAGPDEQFF,TGTGCCAGCAGCCGACTAGCGGGTCCCGATGAGCAGTTCTTC
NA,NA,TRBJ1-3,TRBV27,CASRNSLSSGNTIYF,TGTGCCAGCAGGAACAGCTTGAGCTCTGGAAACACCATATATTTT
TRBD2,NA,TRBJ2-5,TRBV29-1,CSGRGTSGRYLAQYF,TGCAGCGGACGCGGGACTAGCGGGAGATATTTGGCCCAGTACTTC
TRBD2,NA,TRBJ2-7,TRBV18,CASSRTSGRASYEQYF,TGTGCCAGCTCACGAACTAGCGGGAGGGCCTCCTACGAGCAGTACTTC
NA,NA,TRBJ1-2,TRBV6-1,CASSSTETYGYTF,TGTGCCAGCTCCTCGACAGAGACATATGGCTACACCTTC
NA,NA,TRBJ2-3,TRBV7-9,CASSLAGADTQYF,TGTGCCAGCAGCTTAGCAGGGGCAGATACGCAGTATTTT
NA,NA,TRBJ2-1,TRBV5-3,CARSWGNEQFF,TGTGCCAGAAGCTGGGGGAATGAGCAGTTCTTC
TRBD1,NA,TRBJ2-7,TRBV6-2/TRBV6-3,CASSFPQGTTYEQYF,TGTGCCAGCAGTTTCCCACAGGGGACCACCTACGAGCAGTACTTC
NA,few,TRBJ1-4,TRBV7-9,CASSLPPPGVGEKLFF,TGTGCCAGCAGCTTACCACCGCCGGGGGTGGGGGAAAAACTGTTTTTT
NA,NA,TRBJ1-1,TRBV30,CAWSGGEGKAFF,TGTGCCTGGAGTGGGGGGGAAGGGAAAGCTTTCTTT
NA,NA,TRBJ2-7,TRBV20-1,CSASGRFEQYF,TGCAGTGCTAGCGGCCGGTTTGAGCAGTACTTC
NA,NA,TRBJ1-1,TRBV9,CASSPIAGLNTEAFF,TGTGCCAGCAGCCCTATCGCGGGCCTGAACACTGAAGCTTTCTTT
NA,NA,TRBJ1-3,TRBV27,CATQGSGNTIYF,TGTGCCACCCAGGGCTCTGGAAACACCATATATTTT
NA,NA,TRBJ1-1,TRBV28,CASSFAGLNTEAFF,TGTGCCAGCAGTTTTGCAGGCTTGAACACTGAAGCTTTCTTT
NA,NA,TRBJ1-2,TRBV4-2,CASSPGAGRDYGYTF,TGTGCCAGCAGCCCCGGGGCAGGGAGGGACTATGGCTACACCTTC
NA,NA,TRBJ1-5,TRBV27,CATLVKPYSNQPQHF,TGTGCCACGCTAGTGAAGCCTTATAGCAATCAGCCCCAGCATTTT
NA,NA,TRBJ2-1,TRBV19,CASSRGATYNEQFF,TGTGCCAGTAGTAGGGGTGCTACCTACAATGAGCAGTTCTTC
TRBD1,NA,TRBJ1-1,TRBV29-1,CSGESGGQLNTEAFF,TGCAGCGGGGAGTCAGGGGGACAGCTGAACACTGAAGCTTTCTTT
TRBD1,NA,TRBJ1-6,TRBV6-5,CASNEDRANSPLHF,TGTGCCAGCAACGAAGACAGGGCGAATTCACCCCTCCACTTT
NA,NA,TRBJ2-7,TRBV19,CASSIIAGSYEQYF,TGTGCCAGTAGTATAATTGCTGGGTCCTACGAGCAGTACTTC
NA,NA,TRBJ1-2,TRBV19,CASSIAQPRGYGGYTF,TGTGCCAGTAGTATAGCCCAACCCCGGGGATACGGTGGCTACACCTTC
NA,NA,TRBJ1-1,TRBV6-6,CASSYGVGRTGTEAFF,TGTGCCAGCAGTTACGGGGTCGGGCGGACGGGGACTGAAGCTTTCTTT
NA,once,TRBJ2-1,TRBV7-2,CASSQLEGFNEQFF,TGTGCCAGCAGCCAACTCGAAGGGTTCAATGAGCAGTTCTTC
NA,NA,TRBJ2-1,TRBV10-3,CAISERSIGDYNEQFF,TGTGCCATCAGTGAGAGGTCAATAGGTGACTACAATGAGCAGTTCTTC
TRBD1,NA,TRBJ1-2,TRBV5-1,CASSDSGTGGTYGYTF,TGCGCCAGCAGCGATTCCGGGACAGGGGGAACCTATGGCTACACCTTC
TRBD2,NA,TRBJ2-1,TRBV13,CASSRTSGRAIEQFF,TGTGCCAGCAGCCGGACTAGCGGGAGGGCCATTGAGCAGTTCTTC
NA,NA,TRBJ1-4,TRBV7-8,CASSPRQQPNEKLFF,TGTGCCAGCAGCCCCCGACAGCAACCTAATGAAAAACTGTTTTTT
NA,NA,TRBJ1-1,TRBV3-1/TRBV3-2,CASSPPGGVNTEAFF,TGTGCCAGCAGCCCTCCGGGGGGGGTAAACACTGAAGCTTTCTTT
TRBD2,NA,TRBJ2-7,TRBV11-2,CASSFSTAGGNEQYF,TGTGCCAGCAGCTTCTCAACGGCGGGAGGGAACGAGCAGTACTTC
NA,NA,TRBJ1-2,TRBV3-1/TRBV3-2,CASSPHRDYGYTF,TGTGCCAGTAGCCCCCACAGGGACTATGGCTACACCTTC
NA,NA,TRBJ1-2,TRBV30,CAWSVYSGGYTF,TGTGCCTGGAGTGTATACAGCGGTGGCTACACCTTC
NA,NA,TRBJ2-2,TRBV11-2,CASSLSDPPGWELFF,TGTGCCAGCAGCTTATCGGACCCTCCCGGGTGGGAGCTGTTTTTT